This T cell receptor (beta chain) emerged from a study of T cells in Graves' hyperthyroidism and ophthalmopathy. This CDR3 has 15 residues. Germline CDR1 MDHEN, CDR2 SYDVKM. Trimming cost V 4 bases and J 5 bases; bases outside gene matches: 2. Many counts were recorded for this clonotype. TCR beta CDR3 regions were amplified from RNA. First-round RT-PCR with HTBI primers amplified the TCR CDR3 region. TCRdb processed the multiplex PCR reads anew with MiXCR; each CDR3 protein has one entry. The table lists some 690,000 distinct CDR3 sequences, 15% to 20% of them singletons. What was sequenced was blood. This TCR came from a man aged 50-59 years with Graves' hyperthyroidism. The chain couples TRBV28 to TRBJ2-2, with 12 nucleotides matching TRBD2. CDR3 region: CASSSLAGGTGELFF. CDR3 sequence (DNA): TGTGCCAGCAGTTCTCTAGCGGGAGGGACCGGGGAGCTGTTTTTT.